This T cell receptor (beta chain) came from a study of tumor-infiltrating lymphocytes in primary liver carcinoma. Background on the study: The study obtained roughly 3.5 to 7.13 million productive TCRbeta reads per sample, similar across tissue types. General study findings and limits: The 250 largest clones made up significantly more of tumor than blood repertoires (p = 0.039).

TCR beta cDNA was prepared out of roughly 500 ng total RNA by means of a constant-region primer. Libraries covering TCR beta were generated through three nested multiplex PCR rounds (using a slightly modified ARM-PCR). Forward primers for TRBV1-TRBV30 and a C-beta reverse primer served the first two PCR rounds, at 10 cycles each. TCRdb recomputed calls from the multiplex PCR reads with MiXCR, one row per CDR3 protein. The sample carries roughly 100,000 distinct CDR3 sequences, approximately 78% recorded once. This CDR3 comprises 14 residues. The V gene's germline CDR1 is SGHRS and CDR2 YFSETQ. Details on this clonotype: Its antigen is not known. Relative to the germline gene, one junction end is altered; a read error may explain this.

Investigators took RNA and DNA out together from approximately 22-30 mg of unsorted bulk tissue. The cohort consisted of patients whose primary liver carcinoma was surgically resected. Input material: liver tumor tissue from sampling region 3. The subset was: tumor region T3, left-lateral pole. This rearrangement joins TRBV5-1 to TRBJ1-1; the D gene is possibly TRBD1 (5 bases). This receptor was identified in a man in his forties with primary liver carcinoma and hepatitis B virus infection. The CDR3 DNA reads as TGCGCCTGCAGCTTGACCGGGGGACTCTCGGAAGCTTTCTTT. Amino acids: CACSLTGGLSEAFF.